The 2 T cell receptor beta chains below come from one sample, sequenced in a study of blood T cell repertoires in COVID-19. Assay used: immunoSEQ multiplex PCR; TCRdb lists only in-frame clones, some missing. This table has about 200,000 clones, around four fifths appearing once. Sequencing was done on a sample of peripheral blood. The receptors come from a human donor with acute or convalescent COVID-19. The donor label of this sample is uncertain.

The rearrangement joins TRBV27 to TRBJ2-7; unclear D gene. Trimming removed 2 bases from V and 3 bases from J, with 11 bases in between. Looked up from germline, CDR1 is MNHEY and CDR2 is SMNVEV (reference sequence). The CDR3 runs 14 residues. CDR3 amino acids: CASSLRQSHYEQYF. The CDR3 DNA is TGTGCCAGCAGTTTAAGACAATCCCACTACGAGCAGTACTTC.

There are a few counts of this clone. CDR3 loop: CASSGSSETYEQYF. The CDR3 DNA sequence: TGTGCCAGCAGCGGTTCGTCCGAGACCTACGAGCAGTACTTC. The V call is TRBV28, the J call TRBJ2-7; D ambiguous. The V end lost 6 bases, the J end lost 2 bases, and 14 bases lay between the germline ends. The germline CDR1 and CDR2 sequences are MDHEN and SYDVKM. This CDR3 has 14 amino acids.